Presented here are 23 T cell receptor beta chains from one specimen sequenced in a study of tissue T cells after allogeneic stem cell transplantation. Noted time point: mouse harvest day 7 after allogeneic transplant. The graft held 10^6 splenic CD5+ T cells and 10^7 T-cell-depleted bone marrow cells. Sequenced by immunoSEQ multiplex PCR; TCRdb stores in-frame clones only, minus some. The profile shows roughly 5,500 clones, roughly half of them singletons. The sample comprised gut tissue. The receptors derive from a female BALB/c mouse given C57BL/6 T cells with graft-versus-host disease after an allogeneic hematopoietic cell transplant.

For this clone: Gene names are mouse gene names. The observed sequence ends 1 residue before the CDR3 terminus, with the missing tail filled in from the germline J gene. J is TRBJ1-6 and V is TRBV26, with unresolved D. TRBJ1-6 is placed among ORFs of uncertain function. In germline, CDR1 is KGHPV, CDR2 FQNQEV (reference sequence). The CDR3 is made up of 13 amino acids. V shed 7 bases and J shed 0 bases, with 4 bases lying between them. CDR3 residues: CASMSSYNSPLYF. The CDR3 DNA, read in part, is TGTGCCAGCATGAGTTCCTATAATTCGCCCCTCTAC.

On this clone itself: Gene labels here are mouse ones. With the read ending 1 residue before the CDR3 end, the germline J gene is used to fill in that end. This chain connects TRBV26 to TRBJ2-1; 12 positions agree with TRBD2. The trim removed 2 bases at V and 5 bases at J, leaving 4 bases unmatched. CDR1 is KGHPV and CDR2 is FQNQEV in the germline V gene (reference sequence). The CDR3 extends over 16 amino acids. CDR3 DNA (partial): TGTGCCAGCAGTCTGGAGGACTGGGGGGGGGATGCTGAGCAGTTC. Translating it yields CASSLEDWGGDAEQF. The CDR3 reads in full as CASSLEDWGGDAEQFF.

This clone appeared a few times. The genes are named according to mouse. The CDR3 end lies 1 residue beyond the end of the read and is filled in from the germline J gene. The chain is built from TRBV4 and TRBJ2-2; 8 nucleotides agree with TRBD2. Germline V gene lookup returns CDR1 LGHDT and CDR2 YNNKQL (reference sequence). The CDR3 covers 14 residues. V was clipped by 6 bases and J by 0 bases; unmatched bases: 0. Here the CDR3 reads CASRDWANTGQLYF. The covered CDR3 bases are TGTGCCAGCAGGGACTGGGCAAACACCGGGCAGCTCTAC.

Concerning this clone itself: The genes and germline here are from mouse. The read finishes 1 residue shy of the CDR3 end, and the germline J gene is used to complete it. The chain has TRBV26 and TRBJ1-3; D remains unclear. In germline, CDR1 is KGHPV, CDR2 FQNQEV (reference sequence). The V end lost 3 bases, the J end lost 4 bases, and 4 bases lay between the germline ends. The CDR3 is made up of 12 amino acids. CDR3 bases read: TGTGCCAGCAGTCTAGACGGAAATACGCTCTAT. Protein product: CASSLDGNTLY. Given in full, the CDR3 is CASSLDGNTLYF.

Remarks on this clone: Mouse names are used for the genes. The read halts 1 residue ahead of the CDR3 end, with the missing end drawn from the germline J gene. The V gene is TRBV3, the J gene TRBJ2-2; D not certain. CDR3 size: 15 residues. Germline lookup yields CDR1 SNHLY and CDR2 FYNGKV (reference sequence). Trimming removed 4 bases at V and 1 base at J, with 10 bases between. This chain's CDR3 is CASSWQKINTGQLYF. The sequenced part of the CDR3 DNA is TGTGCCAGCAGCTGGCAGAAAATAAACACCGGGCAGCTCTAC. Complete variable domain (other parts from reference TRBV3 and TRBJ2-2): GPKVLQIPSHQIIDMGQMVTLNCDPVSNHLYFYWYKQILGQQMEFLVNFYNGKVMEKSKLFKDQFSVERPDGSYFTLKIQPTALEDSAVYFCASSWQKINTGQLYFGEGSKLTVL.

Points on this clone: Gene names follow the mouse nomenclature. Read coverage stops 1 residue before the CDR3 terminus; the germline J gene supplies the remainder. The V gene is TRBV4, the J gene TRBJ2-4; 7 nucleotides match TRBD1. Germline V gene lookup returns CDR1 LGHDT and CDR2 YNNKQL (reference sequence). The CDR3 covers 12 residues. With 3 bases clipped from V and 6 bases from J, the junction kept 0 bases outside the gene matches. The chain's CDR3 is CASSYRGNTLYF. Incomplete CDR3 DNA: TGTGCCAGCAGCTACAGGGGGAACACCTTGTAC.

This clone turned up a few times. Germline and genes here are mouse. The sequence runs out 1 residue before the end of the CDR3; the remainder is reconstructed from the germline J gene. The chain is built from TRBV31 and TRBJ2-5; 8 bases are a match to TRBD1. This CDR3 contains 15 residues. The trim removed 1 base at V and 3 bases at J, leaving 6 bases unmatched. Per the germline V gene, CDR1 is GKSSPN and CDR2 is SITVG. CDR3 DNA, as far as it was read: TGTGCCTGGAGTCCGACAGGGGTAAGGCAAGACACCCAGTAC. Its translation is CAWSPTGVRQDTQY. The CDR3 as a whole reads CAWSPTGVRQDTQYF.

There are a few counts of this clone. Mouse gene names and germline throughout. CDR3 amino acids: CASSSGTGGYEQYF. The CDR3 bases that were read are TGTGCCAGCAGCTCCGGGACTGGGGGTTATGAACAGTAC. The chain links TRBV5 to TRBJ2-7; 11 bases map to TRBD2. The read ends 1 residue shy of where the CDR3 ends; the end is completed using the germline J gene. CDR1 is LGHNA and CDR2 is YNLKQL in the germline V gene (reference sequence). The CDR3 extends over 14 amino acids. V dropped 5 bases and J dropped 4; count of bases not matched to a gene: 4.

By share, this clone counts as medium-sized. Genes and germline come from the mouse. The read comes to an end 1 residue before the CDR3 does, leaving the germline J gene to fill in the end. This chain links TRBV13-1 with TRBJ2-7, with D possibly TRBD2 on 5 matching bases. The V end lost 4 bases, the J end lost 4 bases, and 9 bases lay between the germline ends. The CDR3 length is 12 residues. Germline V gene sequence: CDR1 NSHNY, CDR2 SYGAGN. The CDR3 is CASSWTYYEQYF. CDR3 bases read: TGTGCCAGCAGTTGGACTTATTATGAACAGTAC.

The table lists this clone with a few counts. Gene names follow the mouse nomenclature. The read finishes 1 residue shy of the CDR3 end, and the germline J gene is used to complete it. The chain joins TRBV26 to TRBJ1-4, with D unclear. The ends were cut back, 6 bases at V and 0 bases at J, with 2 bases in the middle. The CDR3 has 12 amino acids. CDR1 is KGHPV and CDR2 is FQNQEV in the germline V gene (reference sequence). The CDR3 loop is CASRLSNERLFF. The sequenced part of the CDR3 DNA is TGTGCCAGCAGGCTTTCCAACGAAAGATTATTT.

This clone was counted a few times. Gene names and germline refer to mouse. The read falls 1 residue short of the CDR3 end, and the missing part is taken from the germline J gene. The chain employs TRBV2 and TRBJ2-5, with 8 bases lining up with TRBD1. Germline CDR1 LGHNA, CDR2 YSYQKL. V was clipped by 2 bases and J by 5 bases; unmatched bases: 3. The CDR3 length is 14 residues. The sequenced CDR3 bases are TGTGCCAGCAGCCAACAGGGGGCCGTAGACACCCAGTAC. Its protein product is CASSQQGAVDTQY. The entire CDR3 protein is CASSQQGAVDTQYF.

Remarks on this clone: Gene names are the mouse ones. CDR3 region: CASSLDRATGQLYF. Partial CDR3 DNA: TGTGCCAGCAGTCTGGACAGGGCCACCGGGCAGCTCTAC. This chain connects TRBV26 to TRBJ2-2; 7 bases are shared with TRBD1. The sequence runs out 1 residue before the end of the CDR3; the remainder is reconstructed from the germline J gene. Germline V CDR1 and CDR2: KGHPV, FQNQEV (reference sequence). This CDR3 has 14 residues. With 2 bases clipped from V and 4 bases from J, the junction kept 1 base outside the gene matches.

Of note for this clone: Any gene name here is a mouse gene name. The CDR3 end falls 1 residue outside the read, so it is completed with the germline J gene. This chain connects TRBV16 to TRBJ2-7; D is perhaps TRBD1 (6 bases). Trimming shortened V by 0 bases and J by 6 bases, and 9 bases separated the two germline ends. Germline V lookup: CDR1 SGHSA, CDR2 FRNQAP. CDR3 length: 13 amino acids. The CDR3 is CASSLDDRTEQYF. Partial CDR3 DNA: TGTGCAAGCAGCTTAGATGACAGGACTGAACAGTAC.

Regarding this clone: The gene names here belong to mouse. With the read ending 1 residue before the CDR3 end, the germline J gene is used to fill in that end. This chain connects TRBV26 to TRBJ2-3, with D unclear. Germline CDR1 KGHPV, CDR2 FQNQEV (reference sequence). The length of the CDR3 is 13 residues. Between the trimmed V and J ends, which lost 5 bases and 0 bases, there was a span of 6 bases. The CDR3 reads CASSVYSAETLYF. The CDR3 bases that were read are TGTGCCAGCAGTGTCTATAGTGCAGAAACGCTGTAT.

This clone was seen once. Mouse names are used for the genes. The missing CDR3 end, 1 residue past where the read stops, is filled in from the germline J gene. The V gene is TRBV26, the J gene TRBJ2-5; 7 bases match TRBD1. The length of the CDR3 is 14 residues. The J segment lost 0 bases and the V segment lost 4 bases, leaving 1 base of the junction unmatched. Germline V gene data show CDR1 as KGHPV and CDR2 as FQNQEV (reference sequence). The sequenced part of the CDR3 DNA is TGTGCCAGCAGTCCACAGGGGAACCAAGACACCCAGTAC. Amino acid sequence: CASSPQGNQDTQY. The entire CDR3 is CASSPQGNQDTQYF.

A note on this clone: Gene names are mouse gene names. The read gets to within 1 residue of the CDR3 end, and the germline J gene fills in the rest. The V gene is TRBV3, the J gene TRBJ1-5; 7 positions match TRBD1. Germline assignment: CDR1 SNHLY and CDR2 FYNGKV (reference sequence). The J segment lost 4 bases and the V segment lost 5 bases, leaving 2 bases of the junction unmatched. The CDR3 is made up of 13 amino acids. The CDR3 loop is CASSPGQNQAPLF. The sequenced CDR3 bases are TGTGCCAGCAGCCCGGGACAGAACCAGGCTCCGCTT.

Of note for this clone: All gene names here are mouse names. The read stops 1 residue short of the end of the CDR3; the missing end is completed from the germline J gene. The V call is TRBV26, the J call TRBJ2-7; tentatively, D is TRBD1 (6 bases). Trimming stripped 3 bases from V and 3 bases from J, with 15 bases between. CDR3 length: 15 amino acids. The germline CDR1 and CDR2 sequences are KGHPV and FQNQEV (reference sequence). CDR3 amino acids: CASSLHPGQIYEQYF. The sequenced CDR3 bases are TGTGCCAGCAGTCTACATCCGGGACAAATCTATGAACAGTAC.

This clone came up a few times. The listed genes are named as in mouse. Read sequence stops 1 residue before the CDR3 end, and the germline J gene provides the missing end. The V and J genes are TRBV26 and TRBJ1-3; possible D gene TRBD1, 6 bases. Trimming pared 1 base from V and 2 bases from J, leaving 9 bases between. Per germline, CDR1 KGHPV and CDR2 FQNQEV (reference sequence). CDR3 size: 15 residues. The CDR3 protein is CASSLFTGTGNTLYF. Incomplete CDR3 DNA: TGTGCCAGCAGTCTGTTCACAGGGACTGGAAATACGCTCTAT.

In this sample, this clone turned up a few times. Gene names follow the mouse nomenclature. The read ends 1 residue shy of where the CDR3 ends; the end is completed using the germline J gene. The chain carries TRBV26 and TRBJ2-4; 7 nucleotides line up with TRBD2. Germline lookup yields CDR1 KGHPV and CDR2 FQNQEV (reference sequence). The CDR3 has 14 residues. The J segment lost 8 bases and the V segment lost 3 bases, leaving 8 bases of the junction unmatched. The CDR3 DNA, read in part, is TGTGCCAGCAGTCTTCGTGGACTGGATGGCACCTTGTAC. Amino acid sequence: CASSLRGLDGTLY. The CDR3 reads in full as CASSLRGLDGTLYF.

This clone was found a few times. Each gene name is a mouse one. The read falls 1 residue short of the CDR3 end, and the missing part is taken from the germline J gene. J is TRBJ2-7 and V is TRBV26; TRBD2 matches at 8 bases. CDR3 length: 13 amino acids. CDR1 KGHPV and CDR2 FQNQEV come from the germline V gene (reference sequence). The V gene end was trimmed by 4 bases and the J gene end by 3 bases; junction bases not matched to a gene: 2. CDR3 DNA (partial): TGTGCCAGCAGTCCGGGACTGGACTATGAACAGTAC. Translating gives CASSPGLDYEQY. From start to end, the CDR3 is CASSPGLDYEQYF.

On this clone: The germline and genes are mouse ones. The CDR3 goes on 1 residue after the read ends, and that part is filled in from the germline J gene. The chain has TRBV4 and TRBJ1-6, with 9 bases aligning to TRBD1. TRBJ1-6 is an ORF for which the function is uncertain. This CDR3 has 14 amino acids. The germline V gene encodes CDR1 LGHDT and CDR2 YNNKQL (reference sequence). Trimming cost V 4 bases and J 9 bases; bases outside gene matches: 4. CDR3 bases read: TGTGCCAGCAGCTTGACAGGGGGGGGTTCGCCCCTCTAC. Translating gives CASSLTGGGSPLY. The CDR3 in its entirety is CASSLTGGGSPLYF.

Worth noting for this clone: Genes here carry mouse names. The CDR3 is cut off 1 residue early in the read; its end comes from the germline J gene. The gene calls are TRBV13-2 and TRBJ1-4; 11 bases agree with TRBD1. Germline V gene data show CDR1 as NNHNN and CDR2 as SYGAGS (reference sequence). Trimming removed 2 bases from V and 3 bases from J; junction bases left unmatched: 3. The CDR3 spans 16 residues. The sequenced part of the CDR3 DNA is TGTGCCAGCGGTGACGGACAGGGGGCGACCAACGAAAGATTATTT. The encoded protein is CASGDGQGATNERLF. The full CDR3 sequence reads CASGDGQGATNERLFF.

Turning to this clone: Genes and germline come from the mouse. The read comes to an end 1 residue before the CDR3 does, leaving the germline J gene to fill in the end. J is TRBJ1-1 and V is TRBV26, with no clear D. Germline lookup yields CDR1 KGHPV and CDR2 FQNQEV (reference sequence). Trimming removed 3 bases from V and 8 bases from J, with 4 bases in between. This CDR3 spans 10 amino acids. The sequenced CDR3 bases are TGTGCCAGCAGTCTCGAGGAAGTCTTC. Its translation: CASSLEEVF. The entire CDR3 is CASSLEEVFF.